The 22 T cell receptor beta chains presented below share a single source sample, sequenced in a study of blood T cell repertoires in COVID-19. Some clones are missing from TCRdb's copy, which holds only in-frame ones; the method was immunoSEQ multiplex PCR. The sample holds 140,000 or so clones, 87% seen once. The sample was PBMCs or T cells enriched from blood (not recorded which). The receptor set was obtained from a man aged 60-69 years who had recovered from COVID-19.

The V call is TRBV18, the J call TRBJ2-7; D is undetermined. In germline, CDR1 is KGHSH, CDR2 LQKENI. V lost 3 bases and J 1 base, leaving 10 bases between the germline ends. The CDR3 runs to 14 residues. The CDR3 DNA follows: TGTGCCAGCTCACCGCGGATTCAATCCTACGAGCAGTACTTC. This sequence encodes CASSPRIQSYEQYF.

The chain is built from TRBV9 and TRBJ2-1; tentative D call: TRBD2 (5 bases). The germline CDR1 and CDR2 sequences are SGDLS and YYNGEE. Trimming took off 3 bases at V and 3 bases at J, with 7 bases between the two ends. The CDR3 is made up of 13 amino acids. CDR3 loop: CASSATIYNEQFF. The CDR3 DNA reads TGTGCCAGCAGCGCGACTATCTACAATGAGCAGTTCTTC.

The chain joins TRBV27 to TRBJ2-1, with TRBD2 identical over 8 bases. The germline V gene encodes CDR1 MNHEY and CDR2 SMNVEV (reference sequence). The length of the CDR3 is 13 residues. With 7 bases clipped from V and 7 bases from J, the junction kept 6 bases outside the gene matches. The CDR3 reads CASKTIAGNEQFF. DNA of the CDR3: TGTGCCAGCAAAACGATAGCGGGGAATGAGCAGTTCTTC.

J is TRBJ2-1 and V is TRBV27; the match to TRBD2 covers 8 bases. The V gene end was trimmed by 5 bases and the J gene end by 6 bases; junction bases not matched to a gene: 9. The CDR3 runs 15 residues. The V gene's germline CDR1 is MNHEY and CDR2 SMNVEV (reference sequence). The DNA for the CDR3 is TGTGCCAGCAGTCCCTGGGCGGGGGGAGGCAATGAGCAGTTCTTC. It encodes CASSPWAGGGNEQFF.

The chain employs TRBV5-4 and TRBJ2-1; maybe TRBD2 (6 bases). V shed 9 bases and J shed 4 bases, with 20 bases lying between them. The length of the CDR3 is 15 residues. Germline CDR1 SGHNT, CDR2 YYREEE (reference sequence). CDR3 sequence: CATHPRRLAYNEQFF. For the CDR3, the DNA is TGTGCCACCCACCCGAGGAGGCTAGCGTACAATGAGCAGTTCTTC.

V and J are TRBV2 and TRBJ2-7; 8 nucleotides line up with TRBD2. Per the germline V gene, CDR1 is SNHLY and CDR2 is FYNNEI. The CDR3 has 13 amino acids. Trimming removed 9 bases from V and 1 base from J; junction bases left unmatched: 5. The DNA of the CDR3 is TGTGCCAGTCAGCGGGGGAGATCCTACGAGCAGTACTTC. It is translated as CASQRGRSYEQYF.

The genes are TRBV30 and TRBJ2-3; 8 positions agree with TRBD1. V shed 4 bases and J 2 bases; nucleotides not matched to a gene: 5. CDR3 length: 14 residues. Germline V CDR1 and CDR2: GTSNPN, SVGIG (reference sequence). CDR3 DNA sequence: TGTGCCTGGACGACAGGGGCTAACACAGATACGCAGTATTTT. It encodes CAWTTGANTDTQYF.

This chain links TRBV7-8 with TRBJ2-1; TRBD2 might be the D (6 bases). The CDR3 spans 12 residues. Trimming stripped 7 bases from V and 9 bases from J, with 13 bases between. Looked up from germline, CDR1 is SGHVS and CDR2 is FQNEAQ. The CDR3 DNA reads TGTGCCAGCATGGCGGGAATCCGTGAGCAGTTCTTC. Amino acid sequence: CASMAGIREQFF.

The chain employs TRBV11-2 and TRBJ2-7; 9 nucleotides agree with TRBD1. Germline V gene sequence: CDR1 SGHAT, CDR2 FQNNGV. The CDR3 has 15 residues. V dropped 5 bases and J dropped 2; count of bases not matched to a gene: 7. This CDR3 reads CASSKGQGNTYEQYF. The CDR3 nucleotides are TGTGCCAGCAGCAAGGGACAGGGTAACACCTACGAGCAGTACTTC.

This chain uses TRBV2 with TRBJ1-5; no reliable D call. The CDR3 is 14 amino acids. Germline CDR1 is SNHLY and CDR2 is FYNNEI. V dropped 3 bases and J dropped 5 bases, with 11 bases sitting between them. CDR3 protein: CASSDEGYHQPQHF. The DNA for the CDR3 is TGTGCCAGCAGTGACGAGGGCTACCATCAGCCCCAGCATTTT.

This rearrangement joins TRBV6-5 to TRBJ2-2, with D perhaps TRBD1 (6 bases). The CDR3 is made up of 15 amino acids. With 0 bases removed from V and 6 bases from J, the gap between germline ends came to 11 bases. CDR1 MNHEY and CDR2 SVGAGI come from the germline V gene. CDR3 in DNA: TGTGCCAGCAGTTACTCGTTTGCAGGGGCCGGGGAGCTGTTTTTT. It is translated as CASSYSFAGAGELFF.

The chain joins TRBV5-4 to TRBJ2-7; D remains ambiguous. The germline gives CDR1 SGHNT, CDR2 YYREEE (reference sequence). This CDR3 region has 15 residues. The V and J ends lost 1 base and 2 bases respectively, with 13 bases between them. In DNA form, the CDR3 reads TGTGCCAGCAGCTTGATAACAGATACCGCCTACGAGCAGTACTTC. The encoded protein is CASSLITDTAYEQYF.

The V and J genes are TRBV19 and TRBJ2-5; TRBD1 aligns across 10 bases. J gave up 5 bases and V 7 bases, and 13 bases lay outside the gene matches. Looked up from germline, CDR1 is LNHDA and CDR2 is SQIVND (reference sequence). This CDR3 contains 16 residues. CDR3 DNA: TGTGCCAGTAAATCAGTCCCCGGGACAGGGGTGGAGACCCAGTACTTC. This codes for CASKSVPGTGVETQYF.

This clone came up once. The chain uses TRBV10-3 and TRBJ2-6; D is ambiguous. V lost 3 bases, J lost 2 bases, and 5 bases lay in between. Germline CDR1 ENHRY, CDR2 SYGVKD. CDR3 length: 14 residues. The CDR3 loop reads CAISDRTGANVLTF. As DNA, the CDR3 is TGTGCCATCAGTGACAGGACTGGGGCCAACGTCCTGACTTTC.

The chain uses TRBV5-1 and TRBJ2-2; no clear D gene. V was shortened by 0 bases and J by 0 bases, with 12 bases between the two germline ends. The CDR3 is made up of 17 amino acids. CDR1 is SGHRS, CDR2 YFSETQ, per germline. This CDR3 reads CASSLAQAVSNTGELFF. As DNA, the CDR3 is TGCGCCAGCAGCTTGGCCCAGGCAGTCTCGAACACCGGGGAGCTGTTTTTT.

The V gene is TRBV7-9, the J gene TRBJ1-5; D may be TRBD1 (5 bases). CDR3 length equals 14 residues. Germline V gene lookup returns CDR1 SEHNR and CDR2 FQNEAQ (reference sequence). The V gene lost 0 bases and the J gene lost 4 bases, with 7 bases spanning the gap. The DNA for the CDR3 is TGTGCCAGCAGCTTAGCAGGGGCGAATCAGCCCCAGCATTTT. This translates into CASSLAGANQPQHF.

The CDR3 DNA reads TGTGCCAGCAGTCCCCCCACCCAGCGCACCCACTACAATGAGCAGTTCTTC. Residues: CASSPPTQRTHYNEQFF. The chain couples TRBV28 to TRBJ2-1, with D uncertain. V lost 5 bases and J lost 3, with 20 bases in between. CDR1 and CDR2 (germline): MDHEN, SYDVKM. The CDR3 has 17 amino acids.

J is TRBJ2-7 and V is TRBV3-1 (or the pseudogene TRBV3-2); the D gene is possibly TRBD2 (6 bases). The germline gives CDR1 LGHDT, CDR2 YNNKEL (reference sequence). The CDR3 sequence is 14 residues long. Trimming cost V 2 bases and J 6 bases, with 14 bases left between them. The CDR3 nucleotides are TGTGCCAGCAGCCAACGGGGGAACTGGGGCGAGCAGTACTTC. Translating it yields CASSQRGNWGEQYF.

The CDR3 bases are TGTGCCAGCAGCCCCGACAGGGCGGTAGACTATGGCTACACCTTC. This translates into CASSPDRAVDYGYTF. This sequence joins TRBV5-6 and TRBJ1-2, with 7 bases matching TRBD1. The CDR3 has 15 amino acids. CDR1 SGHDT and CDR2 YYEEEE come from the germline V gene. V dropped 4 bases and J dropped 3; count of bases not matched to a gene: 9. The whole variable domain, remainder taken from reference TRBV5-6 and TRBJ1-2, is DAGVTQSPTHLIKTRGQQVTLRCSPKSGHDTVSWYQQALGQGPQFIFQYYEEEERQRGNFPDRFSGHQFPNYSSELNVNALLLGDSALYLCASSPDRAVDYGYTFGSGTRLTVV.

The chain combines TRBV28 with TRBJ1-2; no clear D. This CDR3 is 13 amino acids long. Germline CDR1 is MDHEN and CDR2 is SYDVKM. V shed 2 bases and J shed 6 bases, with 10 bases lying between them. CDR3 sequence: CASSLRRFHGYTF. In nucleotides, the CDR3 is TGTGCCAGCAGTTTAAGGAGGTTTCATGGCTACACCTTC.

The rearrangement uses TRBV28 and TRBJ2-7; 10 bases match TRBD2. V lost 9 bases to trimming and J lost 9 bases; unmatched junction nucleotides: 5. Germline V gene data show CDR1 as MDHEN and CDR2 as SYDVKM. The CDR3 contains 11 residues. Here the CDR3 DNA reads TGTGCCAGTTCTAGCGGGAGTCGGCAGTACTTC. This gives the protein CASSSGSRQYF.

The V and J genes are TRBV6-5 and TRBJ1-4; TRBD1 matches at 10 bases. Per the germline V gene, CDR1 is MNHEY and CDR2 is SVGAGI. The CDR3 sequence is 13 residues long. V was pared by 8 bases and J by 8 bases, with 5 bases of the junction left unmatched. CDR3 protein: CASGTGVWEKLFF. CDR3 in DNA: TGTGCCAGCGGGACAGGGGTGTGGGAAAAACTGTTTTTT.